This T cell receptor beta chain was identified during a study of CD8+CD57+ T cells in acquired aplastic anemia. The study's findings and limits: Patients did not significantly differ from controls in CD8+ Simpson's diversity. It was found that some 30 CD8+ CDR3 sequences were shared between patients and controls.

The authors sequenced patients whose flow cytometry had shown CD8+CD57+ cell expansion. In all patients, the disease was severe acquired aplastic anemia. V was cut by 3 bases and J by 4 bases, with 10 bases left in between. CDR1 is MGHDK and CDR2 is SYGVNS in the germline V gene. The CDR3 consists of 15 residues. Remarks on this clonotype: No antigen is known for it.

Profiling that covered TCR beta VDJ and CDR3 relied on genomic DNA as its template. TCRdb reprocessed the reads with MiXCR, giving one entry per CDR3 protein. The sample carries some 180,000 distinct CDR3 sequences, around 60% recorded once. The rearrangement links TRBV25-1 to TRBJ1-6; perhaps TRBD1 as D (6 bases). The sequencing sample was made of sorted CD4+, CD8+, or CD8+CD57+ T cells (not recorded which) from PBMCs. The sequence was obtained from a human donor with aplastic anemia. The CDR3 DNA is TGTGCCAGCAGTGAGCGGACAGTTTATAATTCACCCCTCCACTTT. Its translation is CASSERTVYNSPLHF.